What follows is one TCR beta chain and its context. No antigen is known for it. Separate cDNA molecules each had unique molecular identifiers attached to them. Each CDR3 protein is one row after TCRdb ran MiXCR on the 5' RACE reads. This repertoire shows under 70,000 distinct CDR3 sequences, around 10% found once; its top ten account for about 4.1%. The CDR3 totals 17 residues. With V trimmed by 5 bases and J by 2 bases, 13 bases remained unmatched. CDR1 and CDR2 (germline): SGHTA, FQGTGA. These data belong to a study of early T cells in non-severe SARS-CoV-2 infection. In the study overall: It was bulk RNA from unsorted whole blood that was sequenced, and the chains were unpaired.

Broader study findings: Matching with VDJdb favored anti-spike CD8 responses (missing private and CD4 specificities).

The chain combines TRBV7-3 with TRBJ2-3; TRBD2 agrees at 7 bases. The source of this sequence is an adult who was a healthcare worker with PCR-confirmed SARS-CoV-2 infection or an uninfected control (not recorded which). The sequencing input was whole blood. The CDR3 protein is CASSPSALAASTDTQYF. Written as DNA, the CDR3 is TGTGCCAGCAGCCCTTCCGCTCTAGCGGCCTCCACAGATACGCAGTATTTT.